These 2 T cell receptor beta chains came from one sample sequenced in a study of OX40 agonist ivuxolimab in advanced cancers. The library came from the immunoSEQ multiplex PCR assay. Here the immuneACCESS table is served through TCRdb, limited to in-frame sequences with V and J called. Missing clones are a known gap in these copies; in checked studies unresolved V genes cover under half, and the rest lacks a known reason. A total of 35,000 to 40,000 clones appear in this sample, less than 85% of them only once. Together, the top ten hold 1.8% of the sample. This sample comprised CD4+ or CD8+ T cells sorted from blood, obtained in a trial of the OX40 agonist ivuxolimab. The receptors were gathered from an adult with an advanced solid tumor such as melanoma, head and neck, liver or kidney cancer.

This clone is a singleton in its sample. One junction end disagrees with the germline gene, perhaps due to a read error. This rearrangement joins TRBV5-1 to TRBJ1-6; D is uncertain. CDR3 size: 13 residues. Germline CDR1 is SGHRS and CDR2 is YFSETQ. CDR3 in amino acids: CASSLEGNSPPHF. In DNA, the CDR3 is TGCGCCAGCAGCTTGGAAGGAAATTCACCCCCCCACTTT.

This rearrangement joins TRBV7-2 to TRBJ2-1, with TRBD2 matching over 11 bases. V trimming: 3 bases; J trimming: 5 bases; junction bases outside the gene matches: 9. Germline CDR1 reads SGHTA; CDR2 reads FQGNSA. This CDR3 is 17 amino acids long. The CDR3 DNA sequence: TGTGCCAGCAGCTTTAGTTGGACTAGCGGGTCCCACAATGAGCAGTTCTTC. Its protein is CASSFSWTSGSHNEQFF. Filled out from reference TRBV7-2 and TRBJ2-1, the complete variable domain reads GAGVSQSPSNKVTEKGKDVELRCDPISGHTALYWYRQSLGQGLEFLIYFQGNSAPDKSGLPSDRFSAERTGGSVSTLTIQRTQQEDSAVYLCASSFSWTSGSHNEQFFGPGTRLTVL.